The subject of this entry is one T cell receptor beta chain. The antigen is undetermined. The time point was: week 11, during vaccination. The investigators gave 300 ug of mutant IDH1 20-mer peptide in each vaccine dose, together with topical imiquimod. In every donor, the tumor was a new WHO grade 3 or 4 IDH1-mutant, ATRX-lost astrocytoma. Repertoires were generated with immunoSEQ multiplex PCR, while TCRdb's copy carries only in-frame clones and drops some. The repertoire consists of 35,000 or so clones, with about 80% occurring once and the leading ten covering about 15%. The sample belongs to a study of a mutant IDH1 vaccine in newly diagnosed glioma. Study overall: Radiotherapy, temozolomide, or both had been given previously, and both were given to most.

The length of the CDR3 is 14 residues. Germline loops: CDR1 MNHNY, CDR2 SVGAGI (reference sequence). Trimming removed 5 bases from V and 3 bases from J; junction bases left unmatched: 6. The rearrangement links TRBV6-6 to TRBJ2-7; TRBD1 matches at 8 bases. The clonotype comes from a woman aged 25 to 39 with glioma. Some clones in this sample may be carry-over from other donors' samples. The starting material was peripheral blood mononuclear cells (PBMCs), obtained from a glioma patient whose treatment included an IDH1 peptide vaccine. CDR3: CASSPGTGFYEQYF. The CDR3 DNA reads TGTGCCAGCAGTCCGGGGACAGGTTTCTACGAGCAGTACTTC.